This T cell receptor (beta chain) was identified during a study of shared clonotypes between healthy human individuals. Study context: CD4 naive and memory got three plates each, CD8 naive two, CD8 memory one.

Division of CD4+ cells produced a CD45RA+ naive subset and a CD45RA-negative memory subset. Points from the study as a whole: Owing to a small donor count, the genetic and exposure-history diversity represented was limited. Across several donors, naive CD4 shared approximately 4.5%, naive CD8 more than 3%, memory CD4 roughly 2.5%, memory CD8 more than 0.35%.

This clone was seen only once. Its matching antigen is unknown. Data came from immunoSEQ multiplex PCR; TCRdb stores just in-frame clones and leaves some out. The table lists around 2.5 million clones, 80% to 95% of them singletons. The length of the CDR3 is 14 residues. From germline, CDR1 is SGHTA and CDR2 FQGTGA. Trimming removed 5 bases at V and 4 bases at J, with 13 bases between. This sequence joins TRBV7-3 and TRBJ2-3; D is perhaps TRBD2 (5 bases). The sequenced material came from naive CD4+ T cells from PBMCs. Subset described: CD45RA+ positively selected. The sequence was collected from a man aged 18 to 29 in good health. Some clones in this sample may be carry-over from other donors' samples. DNA for the CDR3: TGTGCCAGCAGCCTACTAGGGCGCGCAGATACGCAGTATTTT. This translates into CASSLLGRADTQYF.